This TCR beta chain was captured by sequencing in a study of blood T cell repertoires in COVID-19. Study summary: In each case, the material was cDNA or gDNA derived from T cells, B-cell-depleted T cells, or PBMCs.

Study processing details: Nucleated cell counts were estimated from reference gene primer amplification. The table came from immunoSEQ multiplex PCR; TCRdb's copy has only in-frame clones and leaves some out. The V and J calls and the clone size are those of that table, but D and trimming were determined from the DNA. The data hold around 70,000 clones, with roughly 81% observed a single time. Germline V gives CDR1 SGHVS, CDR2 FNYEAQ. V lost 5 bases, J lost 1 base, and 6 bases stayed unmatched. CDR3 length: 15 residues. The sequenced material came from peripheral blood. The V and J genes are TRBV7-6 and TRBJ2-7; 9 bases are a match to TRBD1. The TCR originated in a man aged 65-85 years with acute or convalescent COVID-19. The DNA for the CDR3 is TGTGCCAGCAGCCAACCGGGACAGGGTTCCTACGAGCAGTACTTC. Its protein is CASSQPGQGSYEQYF.